This T cell receptor (beta chain) was captured by sequencing in a study of control samples from healthy donors and cancer patients. Profiled with immunoSEQ multiplex PCR; TCRdb holds only in-frame clones, not every one. The sample consists of around 93,000 clones, roughly 92% of them appearing once. Per germline, CDR1 GTSNPN and CDR2 SVGIG (reference sequence). The CDR3 has 16 residues. V was pared by 1 base and J by 5 bases, with 20 bases between. Sequencing used blood. The J gene is TRBJ2-5, the V gene TRBV30, with TRBD1 as a possible D gene (7 bases). The receptor was derived from a human donor in good health. The donor label of this sample is uncertain. Here the CDR3 reads CAWSGNQQGRRETQYF. CDR3 coding DNA: TGTGCCTGGAGTGGTAATCAACAGGGGAGGCGGGAGACCCAGTACTTC.